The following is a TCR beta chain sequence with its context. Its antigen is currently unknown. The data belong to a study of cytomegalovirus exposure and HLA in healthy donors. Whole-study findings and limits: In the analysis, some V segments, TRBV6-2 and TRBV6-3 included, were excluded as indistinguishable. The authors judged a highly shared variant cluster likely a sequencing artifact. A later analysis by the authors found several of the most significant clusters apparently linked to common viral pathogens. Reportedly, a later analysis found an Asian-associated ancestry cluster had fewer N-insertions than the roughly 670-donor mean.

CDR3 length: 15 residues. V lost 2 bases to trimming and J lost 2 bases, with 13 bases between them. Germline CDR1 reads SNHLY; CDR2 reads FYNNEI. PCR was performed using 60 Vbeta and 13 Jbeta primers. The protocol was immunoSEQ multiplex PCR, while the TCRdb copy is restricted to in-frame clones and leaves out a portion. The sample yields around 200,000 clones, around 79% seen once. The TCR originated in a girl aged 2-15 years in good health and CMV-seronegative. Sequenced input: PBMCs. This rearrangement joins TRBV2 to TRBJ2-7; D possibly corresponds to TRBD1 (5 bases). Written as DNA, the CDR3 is TGTGCCAGCAGTGAAAGGGGATTGACCCCCTACGAGCAGTACTTC. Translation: CASSERGLTPYEQYF.